A single TCR beta chain is shown here with its context. Its antigen is not identified. The sample is drawn from a study of identical twins. Study-wide results and caveats: While abundant cord blood beta clonotypes carried fewer insertions, memory repertoires showed no such pattern.

The CDR3 spans 17 residues. CDR1 and CDR2 (germline): MGHRA, YSYEKL. The junction had 9 bases not matched to a gene; V was cut back by 3 bases and J by 3 bases. It was template switching that added a universal primer site, and there were unique molecular identifiers on the cDNA. TCRdb ran MiXCR on the 5' RACE reads and lists one entry per CDR3 protein. The data hold a few hundred thousand distinct CDR3 sequences, with nearly 10% observed a single time. The same data also contributed to another study, on yellow fever vaccine responses in identical twins.

The sequenced sample consisted of PBMCs. This TCR came from a woman aged 18-30 years in good health. The chain links TRBV4-1 to TRBJ2-1; 9 nucleotides align to TRBD2. The CDR3 sequence is CASSHAGGVTFYNEQFF. The CDR3 nucleotides read TGCGCCAGCAGCCACGCGGGAGGGGTTACTTTCTACAATGAGCAGTTCTTC.